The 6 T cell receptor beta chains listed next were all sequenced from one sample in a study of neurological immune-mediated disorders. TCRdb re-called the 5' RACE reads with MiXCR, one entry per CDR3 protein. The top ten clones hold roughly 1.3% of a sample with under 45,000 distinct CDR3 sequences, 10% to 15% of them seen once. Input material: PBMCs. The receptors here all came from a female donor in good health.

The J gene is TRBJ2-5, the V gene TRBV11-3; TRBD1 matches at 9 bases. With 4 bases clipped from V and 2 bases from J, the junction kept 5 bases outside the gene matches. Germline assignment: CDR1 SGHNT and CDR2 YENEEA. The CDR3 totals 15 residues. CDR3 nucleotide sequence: TGTGCCAGCAGCTCTCGTGGGACAGGGCAAGAGACCCAGTACTTC. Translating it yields CASSSRGTGQETQYF.

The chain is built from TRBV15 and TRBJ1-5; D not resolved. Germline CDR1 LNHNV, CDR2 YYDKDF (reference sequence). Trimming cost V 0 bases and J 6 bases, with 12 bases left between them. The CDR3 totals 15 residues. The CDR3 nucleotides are TGTGCCACCAGCAGAGATGCCGGACTCTTTCAGCCCCAGCATTTT. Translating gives CATSRDAGLFQPQHF.

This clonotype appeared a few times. In nucleotides, the CDR3 is TGCAGCGTTGAGGGGGACAGGGGGAATGAGCAGTTCTTC. It translates to CSVEGDRGNEQFF. The chain couples TRBV29-1 to TRBJ2-1; 11 bases line up with TRBD1. In germline, CDR1 is SQVTM, CDR2 ANQGSEA. There are 13 residues in the CDR3. V gave up 3 bases and J gave up 7 bases; unmatched junction bases: 2.

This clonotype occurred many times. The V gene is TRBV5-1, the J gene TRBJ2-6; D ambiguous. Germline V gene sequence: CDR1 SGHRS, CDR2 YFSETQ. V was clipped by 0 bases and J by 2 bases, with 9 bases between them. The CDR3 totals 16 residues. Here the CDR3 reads CASSLAGLAGANVLTF. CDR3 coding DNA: TGCGCCAGCAGCTTGGCCGGGTTGGCTGGGGCCAACGTCCTGACTTTC.

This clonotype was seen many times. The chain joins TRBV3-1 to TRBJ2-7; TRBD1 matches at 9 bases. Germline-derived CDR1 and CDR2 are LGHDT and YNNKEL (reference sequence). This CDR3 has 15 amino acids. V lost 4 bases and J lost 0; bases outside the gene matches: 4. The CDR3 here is CASSPGTGSSYEQYF. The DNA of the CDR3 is TGTGCCAGCAGCCCCGGGACAGGGAGCTCCTACGAGCAGTACTTC.

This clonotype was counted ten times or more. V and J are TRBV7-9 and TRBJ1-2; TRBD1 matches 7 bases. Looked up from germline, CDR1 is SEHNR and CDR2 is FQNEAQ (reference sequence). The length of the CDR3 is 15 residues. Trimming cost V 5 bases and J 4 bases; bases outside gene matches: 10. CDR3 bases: TGTGCCAGCAGCCCGGGCTTTGGGACAGCCTATGGCTACACCTTC. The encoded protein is CASSPGFGTAYGYTF.